The present TCR beta chain was sequenced within a study of T-cell reconstitution after alpha-beta-depleted transplantation in children. This clonotype was recorded many times. Preparation of the TCRbeta library used unique molecular identifiers. TCRdb redid the calling of the PCR reads with MiXCR, one entry per CDR3 protein. The sample includes 150,000 to 250,000 distinct CDR3 sequences, roughly 15% seen only once; the top ten take around 14%. CDR3 length equals 13 residues. The V and J ends lost 5 bases and 10 bases, in that order; junction bases with no gene match: 10. Germline V gene lookup returns CDR1 SQVTM and CDR2 ANQGSEA.

Sequencing was performed on PBMCs from the stem cell graft donor, taken from the stem cell graft. V and J are TRBV29-1 and TRBJ2-1; 8 positions agree with TRBD2. The origin of this receptor is a human donor who donated a stem cell graft to a child with acute lymphoblastic leukemia. CDR3 loop: CSVRPRAGEEQFF. CDR3 sequence (DNA): TGCAGCGTTCGTCCGCGAGCGGGAGAGGAGCAGTTCTTC.